This T cell receptor (beta chain) was found in a study of T cell repertoires in cytomegalovirus infection. Study details: Indications came from public TCR beta signatures; they pointed to CMV infection and to a matching HLA type. Study-wide results and limits: HLA-C-restricted CMV-specific TCR beta clonotypes prevailed in the ex vivo response.

On this clonotype itself: Its antigen is still unknown.

TCRdb fed the reads into MiXCR, producing one record per CDR3 protein. Of 150,000 to 200,000 distinct CDR3 sequences in the sample, approximately 15% were seen once. V was shortened by 6 bases and J by 5 bases, with 13 bases between the two germline ends. Germline loops: CDR1 SGHTA, CDR2 FQGTGA. CDR3 length: 13 residues. This clonotype originated in a human donor in good health (CMV status not recorded). Some clones in this sample may be carry-over from other donors' samples. J is TRBJ1-1 and V is TRBV7-3; D is unresolved. The sample comprised PBMCs. The CDR3 is CASSLVKGTEAFF. The CDR3 DNA sequence: TGTGCCAGCAGTCTCGTAAAAGGAACTGAAGCTTTCTTT.